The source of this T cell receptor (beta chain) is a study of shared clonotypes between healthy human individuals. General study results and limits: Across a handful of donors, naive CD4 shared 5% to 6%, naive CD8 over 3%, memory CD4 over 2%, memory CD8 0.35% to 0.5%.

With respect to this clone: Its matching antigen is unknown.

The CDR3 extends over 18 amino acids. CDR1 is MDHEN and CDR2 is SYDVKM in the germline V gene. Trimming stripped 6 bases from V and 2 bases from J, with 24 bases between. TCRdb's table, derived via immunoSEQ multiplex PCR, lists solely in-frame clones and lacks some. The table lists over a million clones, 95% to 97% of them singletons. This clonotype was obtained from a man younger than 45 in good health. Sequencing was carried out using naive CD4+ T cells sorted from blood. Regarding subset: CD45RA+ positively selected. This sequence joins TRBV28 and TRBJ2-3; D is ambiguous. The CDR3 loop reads CASSSADTWGSNTDTQYF. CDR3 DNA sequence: TGTGCCAGCAGCTCCGCCGACACCTGGGGTTCTAACACAGATACGCAGTATTTT.